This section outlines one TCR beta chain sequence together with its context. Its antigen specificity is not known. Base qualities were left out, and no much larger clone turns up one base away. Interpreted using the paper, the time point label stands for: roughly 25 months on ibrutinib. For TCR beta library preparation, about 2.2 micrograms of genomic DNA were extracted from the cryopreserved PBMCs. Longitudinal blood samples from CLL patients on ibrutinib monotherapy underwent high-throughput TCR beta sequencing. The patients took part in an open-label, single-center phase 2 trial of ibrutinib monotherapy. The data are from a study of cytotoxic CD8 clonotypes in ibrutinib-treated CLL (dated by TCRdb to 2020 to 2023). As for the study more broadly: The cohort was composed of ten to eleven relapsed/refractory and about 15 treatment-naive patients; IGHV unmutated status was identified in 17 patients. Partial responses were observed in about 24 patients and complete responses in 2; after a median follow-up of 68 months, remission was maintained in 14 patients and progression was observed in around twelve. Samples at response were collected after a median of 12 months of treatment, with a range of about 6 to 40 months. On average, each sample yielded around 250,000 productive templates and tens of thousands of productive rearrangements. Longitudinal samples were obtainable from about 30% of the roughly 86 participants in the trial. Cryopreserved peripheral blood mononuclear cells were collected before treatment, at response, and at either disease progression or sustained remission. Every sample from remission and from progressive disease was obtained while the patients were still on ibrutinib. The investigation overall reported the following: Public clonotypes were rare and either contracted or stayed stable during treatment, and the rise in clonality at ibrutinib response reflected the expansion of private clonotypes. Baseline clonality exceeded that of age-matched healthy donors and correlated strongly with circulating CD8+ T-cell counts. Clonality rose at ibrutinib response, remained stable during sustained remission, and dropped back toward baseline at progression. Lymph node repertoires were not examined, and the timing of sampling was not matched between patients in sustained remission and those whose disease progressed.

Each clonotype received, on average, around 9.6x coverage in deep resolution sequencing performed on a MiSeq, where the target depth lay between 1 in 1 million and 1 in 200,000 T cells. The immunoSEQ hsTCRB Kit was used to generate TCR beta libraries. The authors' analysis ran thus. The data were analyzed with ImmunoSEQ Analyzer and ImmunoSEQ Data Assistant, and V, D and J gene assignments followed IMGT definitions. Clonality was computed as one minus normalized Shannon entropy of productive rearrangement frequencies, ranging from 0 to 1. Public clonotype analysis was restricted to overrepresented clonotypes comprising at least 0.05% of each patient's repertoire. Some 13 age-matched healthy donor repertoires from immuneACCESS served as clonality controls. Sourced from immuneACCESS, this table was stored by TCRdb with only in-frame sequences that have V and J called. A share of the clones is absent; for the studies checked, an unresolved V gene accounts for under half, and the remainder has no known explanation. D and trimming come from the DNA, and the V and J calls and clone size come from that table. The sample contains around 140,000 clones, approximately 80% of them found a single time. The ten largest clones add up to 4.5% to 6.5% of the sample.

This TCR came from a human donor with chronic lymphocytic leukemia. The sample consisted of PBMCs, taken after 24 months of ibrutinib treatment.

The DNA sequence is given as TGCGCCAGCAGCTCTGGGCAAATTGGGGAGACCCAGTACTTC. Its amino acids are CASSSGQIGETQYF. Rearrangement joined TRBV5-1 to TRBJ2-5; no D gene can be assigned with confidence. Via the germline V gene, CDR1 is SGHRS and CDR2 YFSETQ. Between the V and J ends, shortened by 3 bases and 5 bases respectively, the junction contains 14 bases. The CDR3 contains 14 residues, cysteine and phenylalanine counted. CDR3 DNA only is kept here, 42 bases in frame from base 1.